This entry describes one T cell receptor beta chain. These data are taken from a study of T cells in Graves' hyperthyroidism and ophthalmopathy. The V end lost 2 bases, the J end lost 3 bases, and 14 bases lay between the germline ends. From germline, CDR1 is MNHEY and CDR2 SMNVEV (reference sequence). The CDR3 spans 15 residues. RNA transcripts served as the template for amplifying TCR beta CDR3 regions. When the TCR CDR3 underwent first-round RT-PCR, the HTBI primer set was used. TCRdb independently ran MiXCR on the multiplex PCR reads; one entry per CDR3 protein. Among more than 350,000 distinct CDR3 sequences listed, about 18% were seen once.

Material for sequencing was blood. The rearrangement links TRBV27 to TRBJ2-7, with TRBD1 as a possible D gene (5 bases). This receptor was obtained from a woman under 40 with Graves' hyperthyroidism that later progressed to Graves' ophthalmopathy. This CDR3 reads CASSLAPRQFYEQYF. DNA for the CDR3: TGTGCCAGCAGTTTAGCCCCGAGACAGTTCTACGAGCAGTACTTC.